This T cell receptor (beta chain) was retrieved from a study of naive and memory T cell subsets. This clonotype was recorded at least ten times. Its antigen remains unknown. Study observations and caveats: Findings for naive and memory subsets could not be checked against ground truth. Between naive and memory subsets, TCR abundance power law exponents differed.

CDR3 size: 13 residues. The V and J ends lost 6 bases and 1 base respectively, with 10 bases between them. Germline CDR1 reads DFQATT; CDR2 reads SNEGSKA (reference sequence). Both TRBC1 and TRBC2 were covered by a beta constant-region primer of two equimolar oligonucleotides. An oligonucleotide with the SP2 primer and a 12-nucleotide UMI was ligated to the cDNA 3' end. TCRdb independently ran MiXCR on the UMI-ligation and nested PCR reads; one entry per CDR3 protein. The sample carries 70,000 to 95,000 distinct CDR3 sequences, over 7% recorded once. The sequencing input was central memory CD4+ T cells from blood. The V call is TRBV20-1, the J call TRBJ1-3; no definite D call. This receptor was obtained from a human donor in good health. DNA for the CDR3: TGCAGTGCCCTACATGTATCTGGAAACACCATATATTTT. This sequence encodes CSALHVSGNTIYF.